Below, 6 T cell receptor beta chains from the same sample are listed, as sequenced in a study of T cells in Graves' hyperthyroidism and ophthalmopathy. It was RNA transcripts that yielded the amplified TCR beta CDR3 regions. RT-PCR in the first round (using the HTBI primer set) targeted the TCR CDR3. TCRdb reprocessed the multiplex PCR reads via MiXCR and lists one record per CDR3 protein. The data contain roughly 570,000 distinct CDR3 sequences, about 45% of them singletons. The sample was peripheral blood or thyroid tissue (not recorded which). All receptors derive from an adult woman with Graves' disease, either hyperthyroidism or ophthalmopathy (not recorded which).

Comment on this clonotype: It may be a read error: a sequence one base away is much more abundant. CDR3 sequence: CASSPIRAEVGTYEQYF. DNA for the CDR3: TGCGCCAGCAGCCCAATCCGGGCGGAGGTGGGGACCTACGAGCAGTACTTC. This chain connects TRBV5-1 to TRBJ2-7, with D possibly matching TRBD2 (5 bases). This CDR3 contains 17 residues. V was pared by 4 bases and J by 2 bases, with 22 bases between. Germline assignment: CDR1 SGHRS and CDR2 YFSETQ.

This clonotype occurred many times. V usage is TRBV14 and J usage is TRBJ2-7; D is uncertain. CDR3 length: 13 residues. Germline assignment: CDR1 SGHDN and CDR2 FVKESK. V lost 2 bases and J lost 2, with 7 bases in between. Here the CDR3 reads CASSQITAYEQYF. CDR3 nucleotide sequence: TGTGCCAGCAGCCAAATTACAGCCTACGAGCAGTACTTC.

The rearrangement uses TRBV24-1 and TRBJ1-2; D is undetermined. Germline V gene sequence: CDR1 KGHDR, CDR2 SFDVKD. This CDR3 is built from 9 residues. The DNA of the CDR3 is TGTGCTTACAGCGGCGGCTACACCTTC. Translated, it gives CAYSGGYTF.

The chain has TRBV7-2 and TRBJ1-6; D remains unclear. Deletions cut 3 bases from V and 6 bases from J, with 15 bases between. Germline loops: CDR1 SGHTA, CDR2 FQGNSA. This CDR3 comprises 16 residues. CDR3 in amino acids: CASSLSVADINSPLHF. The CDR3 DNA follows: TGTGCCAGCAGCTTGTCGGTGGCCGATATTAATTCACCCCTCCACTTT.

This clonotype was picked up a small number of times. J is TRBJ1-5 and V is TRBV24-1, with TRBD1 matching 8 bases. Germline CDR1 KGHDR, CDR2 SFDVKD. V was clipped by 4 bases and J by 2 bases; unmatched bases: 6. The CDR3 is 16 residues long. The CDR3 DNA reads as TGTGCCACCAGTGACCGACAGGGGTACGGCAATCAGCCCCAGCATTTT. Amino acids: CATSDRQGYGNQPQHF.

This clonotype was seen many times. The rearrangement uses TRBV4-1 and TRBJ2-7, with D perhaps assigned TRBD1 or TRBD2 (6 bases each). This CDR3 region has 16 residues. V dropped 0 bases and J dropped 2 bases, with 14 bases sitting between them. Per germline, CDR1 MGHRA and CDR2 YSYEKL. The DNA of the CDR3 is TGCGCCAGCAGCCAAGATCAGGGGACTTGGGCCTACGAGCAGTACTTC. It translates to CASSQDQGTWAYEQYF.